These T cell receptor beta chains were read from a single sample in a study of T cell repertoires in aging, cancer and after chemotherapy. In TCRdb, the multiplex PCR reads were re-called with MiXCR into one record per CDR3 protein. The sample contains about 12,000 distinct CDR3 sequences, about 20% of which appear only once. Specimen: blood. These receptors came from a human donor in good health. CDR3s include the opening cysteine and the closing phenylalanine or tryptophan. Each record gives: clone size, V gene, D gene, J gene, CDR3 DNA, CDR3 protein. A D gene is named only where the DNA matches it firmly. For some rows the clone size is stated as once, few or many, or as a class when expanded; others skip it.

few,TRBV7-9,NA,TRBJ1-1,TGTGCCAGCAGCATACAGGCGAACACTGAAGCTTTCTTT,CASSIQANTEAFF
few,TRBV11-1,TRBD1,TRBJ2-2,TGTGCCAGCAGCACCGGGACAGCCCACACCGGGGAGCTGTTTTTT,CASSTGTAHTGELFF
few,TRBV7-2,TRBD1,TRBJ2-7,TGTGCCAGCAGCCCGGACAGGGGAGCCTTCTACGAGCAGTACTTC,CASSPDRGAFYEQYF
few,TRBV11-2,TRBD1,TRBJ1-1,TGTGCCAGCAGTCGAGGGGGCATGAACACTGAAGCTTTCTTT,CASSRGGMNTEAFF
few,TRBV20-1,NA,TRBJ1-6,TGCAGTGCCAGAGACCCGAGCTCCTATAATTCACCCCTCCACTTT,CSARDPSSYNSPLHF
medium-sized,TRBV27,NA,TRBJ2-5,TGTGCCAGCAGTTTCGGTGGAGAGACCCAGTACTTC,CASSFGGETQYF
NA,TRBV14,TRBD1,TRBJ1-1,TGTGCCAGCAGCCAAGGGACAGGGGTAACTGAAGCTTTCTTT,CASSQGTGVTEAFF
few,TRBV7-2,NA,TRBJ1-6,TGTGCCAGCAGCTTTTATAATTCACCCCTCCACTTT,CASSFYNSPLHF
medium-sized,TRBV27,NA,TRBJ1-2,TGTGCCAGCAGTTCCGGTCTTCTCGGAGGCTACACCTTC,CASSSGLLGGYTF
medium-sized,TRBV7-6,NA,TRBJ2-7,TGTGCCAGCAGCTTGGGACAATGGAACGAGCAGTACTTC,CASSLGQWNEQYF
few,TRBV5-6,NA,TRBJ2-2,TGTGCCAGCAGCTTTTTCGACCGTGGGACCGGGGAGCTGTTTTTT,CASSFFDRGTGELFF
NA,TRBV12-3/TRBV12-4,TRBD1,TRBJ2-7,TGTGCCAGCAGTTTAGCTAGACAGGGGAACGATCAGTACTTC,CASSLARQGNDQYF
NA,TRBV15,NA,TRBJ1-2,TGTGCCACCAGCGGGTGGGGCAAAGAAGAGGGCTACACCTTC,CATSGWGKEEGYTF
many,TRBV30,NA,TRBJ2-7,TGTGCCTGGAGGAGACAGGGAGGGTCCTTTTACGAGCAGTACTTC,CAWRRQGGSFYEQYF
NA,TRBV20-1,NA,TRBJ2-1,TGCAGTGCCGGGTCGGCGGGCGTATACAATGAGCAGTTCTTC,CSAGSAGVYNEQFF
NA,TRBV11-3,NA,TRBJ1-5,TGTGCCAGCAGCTTGGGTCGACAGGCCGGGGGGACCCAGCATTTT,CASSLGRQAGGTQHF
NA,TRBV5-1,NA,TRBJ2-7,TGCGCCAGCAGCGTTGGCGACTTTGTGCAGTACTTC,CASSVGDFVQYF
few,TRBV20-1,NA,TRBJ2-1,TGCAGTGCTAGAGATACCTCACGGCCAAGGGGTAATGAGCAGTTCTTC,CSARDTSRPRGNEQFF
NA,TRBV2,NA,TRBJ1-1,TGTGCCAGCAGTGAAGCGCGGAACACTGAAGCTTTCTTT,CASSEARNTEAFF
many,TRBV7-6,NA,TRBJ2-2,TGTGCCAGCAGCTTAGCCGGGAACACCGGGGAGCTGTTTTTT,CASSLAGNTGELFF
NA,TRBV7-2,TRBD2,TRBJ2-7,TGCGCCAGCAGCCAAGGGGAGGGCTACGAGCAGTACTTC,CASSQGEGYEQYF
NA,TRBV6-4,TRBD1,TRBJ2-2,TGTGCCAGCAGTGCCACAGGGGACACCGGGGAGCTGTTTTTT,CASSATGDTGELFF
NA,TRBV5-4,NA,TRBJ2-2,TGTGCCAGCAGCTTGGGAGGCGGGGTTAGAACCGGGGAGCTGTTTTTT,CASSLGGGVRTGELFF
NA,TRBV11-1,NA,TRBJ2-3,TGTGTCAGCAGCCCTCGCCCACGCTCAGATACGCAGTATTTT,CVSSPRPRSDTQYF
NA,TRBV5-1,NA,TRBJ2-3,TGCGCCAGCAGCTTGGGGGCTGGGCAGATCGTCACAGATACGCAGTATTTT,CASSLGAGQIVTDTQYF
NA,TRBV27,NA,TRBJ1-5,TGTGCCAGCAGTGCCTATAGCAATCAGCCCCAGCATTTT,CASSAYSNQPQHF
medium-sized,TRBV18,NA,TRBJ1-1,TGTGCCAGCTCACAGACACCCTATGAAGCTTTCTTT,CASSQTPYEAFF
NA,TRBV18,NA,TRBJ1-1,TGTGCCAGCTCACCAGTAGTACAGGGAGGGTCGAACACTGAAGCTTTCTTT,CASSPVVQGGSNTEAFF
medium-sized,TRBV7-9,TRBD1,TRBJ1-2,TGTGCCAGCAGCCAGCTGGGACAGCCTAACTATGGCTACACCTTC,CASSQLGQPNYGYTF
few,TRBV10-3,TRBD2,TRBJ2-5,TGTGCCATCAGTGAGTCCGGGTTTAGCGGGGGGACAGAGACCCAGTACTTC,CAISESGFSGGTETQYF
NA,TRBV11-2,TRBD1,TRBJ2-1,TGTGCCAGCAGCTCCTGGGTATGGGACAGGTACAATGAGCAGTTCTTC,CASSSWVWDRYNEQFF
NA,TRBV20-1,NA,TRBJ2-3,TGCAGTGCCCACTGGAGGGTTACAGATACGCAGTATTTT,CSAHWRVTDTQYF
NA,TRBV6-5,TRBD1,TRBJ1-5,TGTGCCAGCAGTCGGGACAGGGGGAACAATCAGCCCCAGCATTTT,CASSRDRGNNQPQHF
many,TRBV12-3/TRBV12-4,TRBD1,TRBJ2-7,TGTGCCAGCAGACCAGGGACAGACTACGAGCAGTACTTC,CASRPGTDYEQYF
medium-sized,TRBV29-1,TRBD2,TRBJ2-7,TGCAGCGTTGCGCGACCTTTAGGGAGGGATACCTACGAGCAGTACTTC,CSVARPLGRDTYEQYF
NA,TRBV5-1,NA,TRBJ1-1,TGCGCCAGCAGCCTCGACGGCATGAACACTGAAGCTTTCTTT,CASSLDGMNTEAFF
medium-sized,TRBV7-9,NA,TRBJ1-4,TGTGCCAGCAGCTTGTTGACGGTTGGTGAAAAACTGTTTTTT,CASSLLTVGEKLFF
once,TRBV6-5,TRBD2,TRBJ2-5,TGTGCCAGCAGTTACTCGGGGGGGGAGACCCAGTACTTC,CASSYSGGETQYF
NA,TRBV6-5,TRBD1,TRBJ1-5,TGTGCCAGCGGGAACAGGGGAGTCAATCAGCCCCAGCATTTT,CASGNRGVNQPQHF
many,TRBV5-6,NA,TRBJ1-2,TGTGCCAGCAGCCCCCTCGGCCAGGCTTCCCCCGGCTACACCTTC,CASSPLGQASPGYTF
few,TRBV5-8,TRBD1,TRBJ2-5,TGTGCCAGCAGCTCGGACAGGGGCGAGACCCAGTACTTC,CASSSDRGETQYF
few,TRBV6-4,TRBD1,TRBJ2-6,TGTGCCAGCAGTCCCCGACAGGGGGCGCCGGGGGCCAACGTCCTGACTTTC,CASSPRQGAPGANVLTF
medium-sized,TRBV29-1,TRBD1,TRBJ2-7,TGCAGCACCTACGGGGACAGCTCCTACGAGCAGTACTTC,CSTYGDSSYEQYF
few,TRBV24-1,NA,TRBJ2-2,TGTGCCACCAGTGATCCCGGGGGGCCGGGCACCGGGGAGCTGTTTTTT,CATSDPGGPGTGELFF
NA,TRBV7-2,NA,TRBJ2-5,TGTGCCAGCAGCTTCCGGGGGACCTCCCAAGAGACCCAGTACTTC,CASSFRGTSQETQYF
NA,TRBV10-3,TRBD2,TRBJ2-1,TGTGCCATCAGGGTTAGCGGGGAGCATAGAGTTTATGAGCAGTTCTTC,CAIRVSGEHRVYEQFF
NA,TRBV20-1,TRBD2,TRBJ2-7,TGCAGTGCTAGTAGGGGACTAGCGTCCCACGAGCAGTACTTC,CSASRGLASHEQYF
medium-sized,TRBV7-9,NA,TRBJ1-6,TGTGCCAGCAGCTTCGATTCTTCACCCCTCCACTTT,CASSFDSSPLHF
NA,TRBV6-2/TRBV6-3,NA,TRBJ2-5,TGTGCCAGCAGTTCTGTCCTAGTTCGGCAAGAGACCCAGTACTTC,CASSSVLVRQETQYF
NA,TRBV6-1,NA,TRBJ2-7,TGTGCCAGCAGTCCCTATTTCCTCGACGAGCAGTACTTC,CASSPYFLDEQYF
medium-sized,TRBV30,TRBD1,TRBJ2-7,TGTGCCTGGAGTGTGGGAATGGGACAGGGCGACGAGCAGTACTTC,CAWSVGMGQGDEQYF